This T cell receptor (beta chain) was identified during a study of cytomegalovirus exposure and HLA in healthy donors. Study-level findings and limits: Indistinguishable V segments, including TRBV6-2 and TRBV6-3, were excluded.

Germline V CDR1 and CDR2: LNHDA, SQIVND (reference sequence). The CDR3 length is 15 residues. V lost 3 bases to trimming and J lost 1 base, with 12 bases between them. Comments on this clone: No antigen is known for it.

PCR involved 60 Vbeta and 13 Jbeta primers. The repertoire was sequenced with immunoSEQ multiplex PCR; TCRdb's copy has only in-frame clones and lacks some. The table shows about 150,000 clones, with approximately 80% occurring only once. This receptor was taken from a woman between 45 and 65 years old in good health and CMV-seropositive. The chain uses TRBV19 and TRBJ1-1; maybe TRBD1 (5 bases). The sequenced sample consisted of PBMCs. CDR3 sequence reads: CASSMASGGNTEAFF. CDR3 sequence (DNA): TGTGCCAGTAGTATGGCCTCCGGGGGGAACACTGAAGCTTTCTTT.